This T cell receptor (beta chain) is from a study of tumor and adjacent non-tumor tissue in lung cancer. A note on this clonotype: One end of the junction is discordant with germline, which a read error may explain.

RNA was extracted from bulk tissue without any cell sorting. Germline assignment: CDR1 SGHAT and CDR2 FQNNGV. There are 12 residues in the CDR3. TCRbeta libraries were built with three rounds of nested PCR, modified from ARM-PCR. TCRdb ran MiXCR on the multiplex PCR reads and lists one entry per CDR3 protein. The top ten hold roughly a tenth of the sample, which has 70,000 to 80,000 distinct CDR3 sequences, just under 75% seen once. The TCR was taken from a woman aged 40 to 55 with non-small cell lung cancer. The sequenced sample was lung tumor tissue. V is TRBV11-2 and J is TRBJ1-2; unclear D gene. In DNA form, the CDR3 reads TGTTCCAGCAGCCAATTCAACTATGACTACACCTTC. As protein: CSSSQFNYDYTF.